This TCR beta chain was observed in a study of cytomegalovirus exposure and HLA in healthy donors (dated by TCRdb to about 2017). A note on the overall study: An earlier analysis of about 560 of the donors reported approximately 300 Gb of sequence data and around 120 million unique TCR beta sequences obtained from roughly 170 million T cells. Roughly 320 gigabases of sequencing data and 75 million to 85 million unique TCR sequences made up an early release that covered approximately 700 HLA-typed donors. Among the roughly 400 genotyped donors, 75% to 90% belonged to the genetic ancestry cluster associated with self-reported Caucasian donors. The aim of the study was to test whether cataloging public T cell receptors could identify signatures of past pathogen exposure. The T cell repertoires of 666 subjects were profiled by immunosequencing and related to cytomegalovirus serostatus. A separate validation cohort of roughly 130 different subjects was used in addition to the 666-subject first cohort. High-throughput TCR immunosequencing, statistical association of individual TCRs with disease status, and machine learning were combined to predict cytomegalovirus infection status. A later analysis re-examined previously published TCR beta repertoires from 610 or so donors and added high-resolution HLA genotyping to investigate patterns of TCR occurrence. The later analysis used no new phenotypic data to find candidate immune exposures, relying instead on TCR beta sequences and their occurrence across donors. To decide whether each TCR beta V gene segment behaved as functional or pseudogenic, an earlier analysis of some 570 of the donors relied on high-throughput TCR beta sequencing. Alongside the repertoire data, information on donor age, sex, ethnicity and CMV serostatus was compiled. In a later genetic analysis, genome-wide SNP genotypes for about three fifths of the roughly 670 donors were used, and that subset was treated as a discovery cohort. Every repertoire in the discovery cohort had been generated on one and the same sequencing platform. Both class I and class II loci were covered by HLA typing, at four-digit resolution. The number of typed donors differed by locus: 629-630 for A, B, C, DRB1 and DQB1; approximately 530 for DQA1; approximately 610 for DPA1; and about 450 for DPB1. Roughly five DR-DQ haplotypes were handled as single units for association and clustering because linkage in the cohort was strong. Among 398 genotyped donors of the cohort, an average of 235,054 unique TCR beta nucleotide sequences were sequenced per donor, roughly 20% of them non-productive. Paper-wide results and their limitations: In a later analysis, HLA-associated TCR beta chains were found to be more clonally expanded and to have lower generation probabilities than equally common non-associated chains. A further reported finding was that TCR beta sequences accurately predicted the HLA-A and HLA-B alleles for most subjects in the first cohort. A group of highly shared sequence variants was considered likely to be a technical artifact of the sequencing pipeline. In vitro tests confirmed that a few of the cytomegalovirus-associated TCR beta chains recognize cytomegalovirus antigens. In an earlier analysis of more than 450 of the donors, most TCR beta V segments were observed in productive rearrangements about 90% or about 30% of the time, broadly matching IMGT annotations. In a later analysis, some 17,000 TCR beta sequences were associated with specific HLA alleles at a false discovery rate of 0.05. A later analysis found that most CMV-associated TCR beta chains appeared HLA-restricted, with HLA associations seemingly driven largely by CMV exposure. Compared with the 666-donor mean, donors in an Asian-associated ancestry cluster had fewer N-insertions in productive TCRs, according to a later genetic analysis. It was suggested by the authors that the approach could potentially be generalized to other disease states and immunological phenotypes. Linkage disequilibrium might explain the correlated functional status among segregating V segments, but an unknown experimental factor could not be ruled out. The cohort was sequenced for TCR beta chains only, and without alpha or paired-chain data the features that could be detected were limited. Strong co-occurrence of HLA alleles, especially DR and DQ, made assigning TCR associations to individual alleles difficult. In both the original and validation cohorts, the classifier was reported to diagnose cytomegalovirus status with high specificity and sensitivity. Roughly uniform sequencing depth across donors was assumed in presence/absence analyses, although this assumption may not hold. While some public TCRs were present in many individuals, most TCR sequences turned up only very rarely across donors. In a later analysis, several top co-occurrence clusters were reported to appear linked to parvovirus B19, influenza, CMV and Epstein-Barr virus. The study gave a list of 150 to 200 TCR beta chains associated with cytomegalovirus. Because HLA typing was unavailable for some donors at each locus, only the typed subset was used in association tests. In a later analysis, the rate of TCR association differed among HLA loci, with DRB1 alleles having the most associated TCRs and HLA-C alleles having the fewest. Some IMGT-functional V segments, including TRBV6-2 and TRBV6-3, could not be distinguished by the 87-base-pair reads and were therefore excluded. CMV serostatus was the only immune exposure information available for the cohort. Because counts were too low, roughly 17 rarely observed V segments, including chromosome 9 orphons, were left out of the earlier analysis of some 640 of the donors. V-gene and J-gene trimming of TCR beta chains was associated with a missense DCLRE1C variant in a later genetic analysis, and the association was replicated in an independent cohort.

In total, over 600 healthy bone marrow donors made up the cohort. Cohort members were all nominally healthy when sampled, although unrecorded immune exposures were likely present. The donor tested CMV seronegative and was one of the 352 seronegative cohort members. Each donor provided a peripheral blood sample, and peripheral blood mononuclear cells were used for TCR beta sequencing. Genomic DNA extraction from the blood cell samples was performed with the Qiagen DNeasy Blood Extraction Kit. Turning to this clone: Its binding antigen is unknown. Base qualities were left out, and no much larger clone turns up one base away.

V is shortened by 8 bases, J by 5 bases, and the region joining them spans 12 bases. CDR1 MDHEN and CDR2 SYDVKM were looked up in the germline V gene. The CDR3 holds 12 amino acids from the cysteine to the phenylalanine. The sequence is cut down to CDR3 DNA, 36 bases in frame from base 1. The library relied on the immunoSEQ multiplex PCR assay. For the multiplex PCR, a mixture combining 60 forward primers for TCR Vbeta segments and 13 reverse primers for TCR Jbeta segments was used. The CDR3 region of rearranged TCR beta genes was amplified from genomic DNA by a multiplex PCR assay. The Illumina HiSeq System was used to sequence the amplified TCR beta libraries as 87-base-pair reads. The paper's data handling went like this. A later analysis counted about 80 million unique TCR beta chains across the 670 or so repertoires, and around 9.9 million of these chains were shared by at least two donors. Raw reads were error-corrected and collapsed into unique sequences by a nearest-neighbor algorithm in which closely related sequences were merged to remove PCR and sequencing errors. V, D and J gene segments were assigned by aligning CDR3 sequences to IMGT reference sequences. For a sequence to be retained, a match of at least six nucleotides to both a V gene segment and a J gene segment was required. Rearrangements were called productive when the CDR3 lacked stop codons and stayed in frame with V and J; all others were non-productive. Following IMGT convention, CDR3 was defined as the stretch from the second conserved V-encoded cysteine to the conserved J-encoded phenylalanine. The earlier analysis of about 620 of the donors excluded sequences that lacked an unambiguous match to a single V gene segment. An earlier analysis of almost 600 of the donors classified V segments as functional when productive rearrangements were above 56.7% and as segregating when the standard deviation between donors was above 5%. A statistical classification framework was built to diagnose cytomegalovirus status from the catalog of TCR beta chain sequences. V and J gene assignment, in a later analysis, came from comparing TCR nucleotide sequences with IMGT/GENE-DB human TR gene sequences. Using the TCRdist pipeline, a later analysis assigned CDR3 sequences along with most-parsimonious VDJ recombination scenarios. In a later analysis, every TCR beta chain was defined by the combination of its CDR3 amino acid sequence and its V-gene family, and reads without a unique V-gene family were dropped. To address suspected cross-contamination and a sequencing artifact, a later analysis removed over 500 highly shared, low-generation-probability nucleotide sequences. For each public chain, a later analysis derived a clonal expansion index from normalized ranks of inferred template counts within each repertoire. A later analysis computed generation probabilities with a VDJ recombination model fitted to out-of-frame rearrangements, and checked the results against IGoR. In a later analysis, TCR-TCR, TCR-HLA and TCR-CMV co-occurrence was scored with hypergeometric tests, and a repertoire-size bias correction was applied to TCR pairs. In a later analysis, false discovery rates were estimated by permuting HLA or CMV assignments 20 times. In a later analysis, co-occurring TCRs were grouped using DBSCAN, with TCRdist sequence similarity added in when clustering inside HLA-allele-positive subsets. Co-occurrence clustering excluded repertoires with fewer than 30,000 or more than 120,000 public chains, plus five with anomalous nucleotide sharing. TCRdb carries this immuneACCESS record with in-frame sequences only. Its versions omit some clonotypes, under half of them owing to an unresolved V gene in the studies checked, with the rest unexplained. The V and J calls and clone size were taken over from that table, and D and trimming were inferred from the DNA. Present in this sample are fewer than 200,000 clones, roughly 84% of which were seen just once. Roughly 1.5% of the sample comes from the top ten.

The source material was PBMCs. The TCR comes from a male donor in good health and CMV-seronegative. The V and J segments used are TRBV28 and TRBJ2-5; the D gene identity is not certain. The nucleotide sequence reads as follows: TGTGCCAGCGGTCTCCCCCGGGAGACCCAGTACTTC. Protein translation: CASGLPRETQYF.